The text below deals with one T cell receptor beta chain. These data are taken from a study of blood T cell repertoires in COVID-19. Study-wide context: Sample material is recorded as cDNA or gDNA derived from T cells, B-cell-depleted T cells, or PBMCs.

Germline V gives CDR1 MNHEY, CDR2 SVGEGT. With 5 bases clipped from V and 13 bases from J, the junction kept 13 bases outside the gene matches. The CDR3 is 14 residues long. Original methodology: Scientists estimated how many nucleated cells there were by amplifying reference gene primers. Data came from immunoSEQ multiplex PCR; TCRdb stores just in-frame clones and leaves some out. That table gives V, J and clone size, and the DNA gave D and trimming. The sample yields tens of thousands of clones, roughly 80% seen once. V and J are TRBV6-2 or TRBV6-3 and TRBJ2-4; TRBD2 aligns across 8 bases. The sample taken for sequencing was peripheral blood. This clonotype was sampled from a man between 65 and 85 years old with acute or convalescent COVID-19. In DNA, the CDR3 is TGTGCCAGCAGTGCCGTGGCTTCGGCGGGGGGCCAGTACTTC. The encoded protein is CASSAVASAGGQYF.